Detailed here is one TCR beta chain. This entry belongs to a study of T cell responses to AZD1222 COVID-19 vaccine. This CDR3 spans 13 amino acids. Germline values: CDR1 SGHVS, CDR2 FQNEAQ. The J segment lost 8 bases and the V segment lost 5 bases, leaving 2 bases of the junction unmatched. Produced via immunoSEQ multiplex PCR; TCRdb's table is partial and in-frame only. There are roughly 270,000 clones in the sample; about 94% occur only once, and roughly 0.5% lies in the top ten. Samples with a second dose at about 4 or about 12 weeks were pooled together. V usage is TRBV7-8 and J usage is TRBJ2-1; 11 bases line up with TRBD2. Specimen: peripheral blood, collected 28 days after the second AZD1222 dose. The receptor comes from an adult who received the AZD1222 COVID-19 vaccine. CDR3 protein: CASSVGLADEQFF. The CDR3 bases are TGTGCCAGCAGCGTGGGACTAGCGGATGAGCAGTTCTTC. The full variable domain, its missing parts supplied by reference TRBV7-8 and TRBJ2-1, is GAGVSQSPRYKVAKRGQDVALRCDPISGHVSLFWYQQALGQGPEFLTYFQNEAQLDKSGLPSDRFFAERPEGSVSTLKIQRTQQEDSAVYLCASSVGLADEQFFGPGTRLTVL.